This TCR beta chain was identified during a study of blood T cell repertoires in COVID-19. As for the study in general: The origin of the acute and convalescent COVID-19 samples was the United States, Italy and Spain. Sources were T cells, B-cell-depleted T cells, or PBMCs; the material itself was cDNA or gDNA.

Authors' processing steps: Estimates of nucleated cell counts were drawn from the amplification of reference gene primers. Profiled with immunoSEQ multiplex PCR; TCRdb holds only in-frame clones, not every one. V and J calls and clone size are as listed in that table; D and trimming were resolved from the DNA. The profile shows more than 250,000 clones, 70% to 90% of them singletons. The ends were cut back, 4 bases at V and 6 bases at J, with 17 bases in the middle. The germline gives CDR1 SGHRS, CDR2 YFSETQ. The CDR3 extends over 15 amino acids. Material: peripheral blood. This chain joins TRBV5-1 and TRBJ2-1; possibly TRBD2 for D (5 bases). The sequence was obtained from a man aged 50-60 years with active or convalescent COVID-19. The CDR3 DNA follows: TGCGCCAGCAGCCGCGCCACCGGGAACGGCAATGAGCAGTTCTTC. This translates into CASSRATGNGNEQFF.